This entry lists 20 T cell receptor beta chains sequenced from one sample in a study of blood T cell repertoires in COVID-19. Method: immunoSEQ multiplex PCR; TCRdb's copy keeps in-frame clones and lacks some. The sample lists tens of thousands of clones, approximately 84% occurring once. Sequenced material: peripheral blood. These receptor sequences come from a man aged 65-85 years with acute or convalescent COVID-19.

This chain uses TRBV10-3 with TRBJ2-7, with 14 bases lining up with TRBD2. This CDR3 is built from 14 residues. Germline CDR1 and CDR2: ENHRY and SYGVKD. With 8 bases clipped from V and 3 bases from J, the junction kept 3 bases outside the gene matches. This chain's CDR3 is CAIGTSGRIYEQYF. In DNA form, the CDR3 reads TGTGCCATCGGGACTAGCGGGAGAATCTACGAGCAGTACTTC.

The rearrangement joins TRBV19 to TRBJ1-5; the D gene is possibly TRBD1 (6 bases). V lost 1 base and J 4 bases, leaving 11 bases between the germline ends. This CDR3 is 15 amino acids long. Germline loops: CDR1 LNHDA, CDR2 SQIVND (reference sequence). The CDR3 region is CASSIGTAPNQPQHF. The CDR3 DNA reads TGTGCCAGTAGTATAGGGACAGCGCCTAATCAGCCCCAGCATTTT. The variable domain in full, completed from reference TRBV19 and TRBJ1-5, reads DGGITQSPKYLFRKEGQNVTLSCEQNLNHDAMYWYRQDPGQGLRLIYYSQIVNDFQKGDIAEGYSVSREKKESFPLTVTSAQKNPTAFYLCASSIGTAPNQPQHFGDGTRLSIL.

This clone was counted once. V is TRBV5-5 and J is TRBJ2-5; weak D call: TRBD2 (6 bases). Trimming took off 4 bases at V and 2 bases at J, with 12 bases between the two ends. Per germline, CDR1 SGHKS and CDR2 YYEKEE (reference sequence). The CDR3 loop spans 14 amino acids. CDR3: CASSRLGNQETQYF. In DNA form, the CDR3 reads TGTGCCAGCAGCCGACTAGGGAATCAAGAGACCCAGTACTTC.

The chain has TRBV11-2 and TRBJ1-1; TRBD1 aligns across 8 bases. This CDR3 contains 17 residues. After removal of 5 bases from V and 4 bases from J, the junction contained 15 bases not matched to a gene. Germline CDR1 SGHAT, CDR2 FQNNGV. The CDR3 is CASSNRDRSLGGTEAFF. The CDR3 region has the DNA TGTGCCAGCAGCAACCGGGACAGGTCGCTCGGAGGCACTGAAGCTTTCTTT.

The gene calls are TRBV2 and TRBJ2-5; the D gene is possibly TRBD2 (6 bases). Trimming left V 0 bases short and J 4 bases short, with 12 bases between. Germline CDR1 SNHLY, CDR2 FYNNEI. This CDR3 contains 15 residues. The CDR3: CASSEAPAGPETQYF. The CDR3 DNA sequence: TGTGCCAGCAGTGAAGCGCCGGCGGGGCCAGAGACCCAGTACTTC.

The genes are TRBV4-1 and TRBJ2-5; the match to TRBD2 covers 12 bases. The CDR3 runs to 15 residues. J lost 4 bases, V lost 3 bases, and 3 bases had no gene match. Germline V CDR1 and CDR2: MGHRA, YSYEKL. The CDR3 reads CASSQLTSGRETQYF. DNA for the CDR3: TGCGCCAGCAGCCAGTTGACTAGCGGGAGAGAGACCCAGTACTTC.

The chain couples TRBV6-5 to TRBJ2-3; D might be TRBD1 (5 bases). CDR1 and CDR2 from the germline V gene are MNHEY and SVGAGI. There are 14 residues in the CDR3. Trimming pared 6 bases from V and 2 bases from J, leaving 12 bases between. CDR3 bases: TGTGCCAGCAGAACAGGATCGTACACAGATACGCAGTATTTT. Its translation is CASRTGSYTDTQYF.

The CDR3 bases are TGTGCCATCAGAGGGACAGCGTCTGAAAAACTGTTTTTT. Translation: CAIRGTASEKLFF. The rearrangement joins TRBV10-3 to TRBJ1-4; 7 nucleotides line up with TRBD1. This CDR3 has 13 amino acids. Trimming removed 6 bases from V and 7 bases from J; junction bases left unmatched: 5. Germline CDR1 ENHRY, CDR2 SYGVKD.

The gene calls are TRBV5-1 and TRBJ1-1; TRBD1 matches 9 bases. Trimming took 4 bases from V and 4 from J; bases not matched to a gene: 5. The CDR3 covers 14 residues. The germline CDR1 and CDR2 sequences are SGHRS and YFSETQ. The CDR3 spells CASSIMTGGTEAFF. The CDR3, as DNA: TGCGCCAGCAGCATTATGACAGGGGGCACTGAAGCTTTCTTT.

The chain recombines TRBV29-1 with TRBJ2-7, with 8 bases identical to TRBD1. J lost 5 bases, V lost 6 bases, and 9 bases had no gene match. CDR3 length: 13 residues. Per the germline V gene, CDR1 is SQVTM and CDR2 is ANQGSEA. The CDR3 is CSVDGQGFDEQYF. Here the CDR3 DNA reads TGCAGCGTGGACGGACAGGGCTTCGACGAGCAGTACTTC.

This chain uses TRBV18 with TRBJ1-3; D not resolved. The V end lost 3 bases, the J end lost 0 bases, and 12 bases lay between the germline ends. This CDR3 has 16 residues. CDR1 is KGHSH and CDR2 is LQKENI in the germline V gene. The CDR3 sequence is CASSPGGPNSGNTIYF. DNA for the CDR3: TGTGCCAGCTCACCGGGAGGGCCCAACTCTGGAAACACCATATATTTT.

The genes are TRBV20-1 and TRBJ1-5; no definite D call. V lost 6 bases and J lost 3, with 6 bases in between. Per the germline V gene, CDR1 is DFQATT and CDR2 is SNEGSKA (reference sequence). The CDR3 runs to 11 residues. The CDR3 DNA reads as TGCAGTGCCCCCTTCAATCAGCCCCAGCATTTT. Its protein product is CSAPFNQPQHF.

V gene TRBV6-6 combines with J gene TRBJ1-6, with TRBD1 matching over 9 bases. With 6 bases clipped from V and 7 bases from J, the junction kept 7 bases outside the gene matches. The CDR3 consists of 15 residues. Germline V gives CDR1 MNHNY, CDR2 SVGAGI (reference sequence). The CDR3 DNA is TGTGCCAGCAGGCCTGGACAGGGGACCAATTCACCCCTCCACTTT. It specifies CASRPGQGTNSPLHF.

The chain joins TRBV15 to TRBJ2-7; 13 bases match TRBD2. Trimming at V came to 1 base and at J to 7 bases, leaving 13 bases not matched to a gene. This CDR3 is built from 18 residues. Looked up from germline, CDR1 is LNHNV and CDR2 is YYDKDF (reference sequence). The CDR3 sequence: CATSRGPLRTSGSQEQYF. In DNA form, the CDR3 reads TGTGCCACCAGCAGAGGGCCCCTTCGGACTAGCGGGAGCCAAGAGCAGTACTTC.

This clone was recorded only once. This rearrangement joins TRBV27 to TRBJ1-4, with 9 nucleotides matching TRBD1. CDR3 length equals 14 residues. The V gene's germline CDR1 is MNHEY and CDR2 SMNVEV (reference sequence). With V trimmed by 2 bases and J by 7 bases, 2 bases remained unmatched. The CDR3 DNA follows: TGTGCCAGCAGTTTAAACAGGGGGCGTGAAAAACTGTTTTTT. It translates to CASSLNRGREKLFF.

This chain joins TRBV5-4 and TRBJ1-2; D is perhaps TRBD1 (5 bases). In germline, CDR1 is SGHNT, CDR2 YYREEE (reference sequence). The germline V and J ends were trimmed by 5 bases and 4 bases, with 18 bases remaining between them. The CDR3 length is 15 residues. The CDR3 loop reads CASSYGRPGVYGYTF. CDR3 nucleotide sequence: TGTGCCAGCAGTTACGGACGGCCGGGGGTCTATGGCTACACCTTC.

The V call is TRBV24-1, the J call TRBJ1-4; 10 positions match TRBD1. V was pared by 4 bases and J by 14 bases, with 6 bases of the junction left unmatched. The length of the CDR3 is 13 residues. Germline assignment: CDR1 KGHDR and CDR2 SFDVKD. CDR3 region: CATSDTGQGGLFF. DNA of the CDR3: TGTGCCACCAGTGACACCGGACAGGGGGGTCTGTTTTTT.

The rearrangement links TRBV19 to TRBJ1-1; 7 bases match TRBD1. This CDR3 is 14 amino acids long. V lost 3 bases to trimming and J lost 7 bases; unmatched junction nucleotides: 8. CDR1 is LNHDA, CDR2 SQIVND, per germline (reference sequence). DNA for the CDR3: TGTGCCAGTAGTATTGGGTGGTGGGACAGTGAAGCTTTCTTT. Translated, it gives CASSIGWWDSEAFF. Based on the CDR3 plus reference TRBV19 and TRBJ1-1, the full variable domain is DGGITQSPKYLFRKEGQNVTLSCEQNLNHDAMYWYRQDPGQGLRLIYYSQIVNDFQKGDIAEGYSVSREKKESFPLTVTSAQKNPTAFYLCASSIGWWDSEAFFGQGTRLTVV.

The rearrangement links TRBV24-1 to TRBJ2-5; 11 nucleotides match TRBD2. V was pared by 7 bases and J by 1 base, with 7 bases of the junction left unmatched. The CDR3 is 16 residues long. In germline, CDR1 is KGHDR, CDR2 SFDVKD. CDR3 DNA: TGTGCCACCAGGGGTACCGGGACTAGCGGCCAAGAGACCCAGTACTTC. It encodes CATRGTGTSGQETQYF.

This sequence joins TRBV11-2 and TRBJ2-7; D may be TRBD1 (6 bases). The ends were cut back, 3 bases at V and 0 bases at J, with 9 bases in the middle. The CDR3 consists of 14 residues. Germline lookup yields CDR1 SGHAT and CDR2 FQNNGV. For the CDR3, the DNA is TGTGCCAGCAGCTTTACAGGGAGCTCCTACGAGCAGTACTTC. Amino acids: CASSFTGSSYEQYF.